The 12 T cell receptor beta chains given below trace back to one sample, sequenced in a study of CD8 T cells in ankylosing spondylitis. TCRdb independently ran MiXCR on the 5' RACE reads; one entry per CDR3 protein. The sample includes hundreds of thousands of distinct CDR3 sequences, approximately 20% of them seen just once. Sequenced material: blood, either unsorted or a sorted T cell fraction (not recorded which). The receptors come from a male donor with ankylosing spondylitis or in good health (not recorded which).

This chain uses TRBV27 with TRBJ1-4, with a weak D call TRBD1 (5 bases). Germline CDR1 reads MNHEY; CDR2 reads SMNVEV (reference sequence). Trimming left V 1 base short and J 0 bases short, with 12 bases between. This CDR3 spans 17 amino acids. CDR3 in amino acids: CASSLWGGPATNEKLFF. The CDR3 bases are TGTGCCAGCAGTTTATGGGGCGGACCGGCAACTAATGAAAAACTGTTTTTT.

The chain is built from TRBV4-1 and TRBJ1-2; D unclear. CDR1 is MGHRA and CDR2 is YSYEKL in the germline V gene. V gave up 0 bases and J gave up 5 bases, with 16 bases separating them. This CDR3 region has 16 residues. The CDR3 DNA reads as TGCGCCAGCAGCCAAGAGATGAGGTGGTTAGGGTATGGCTACACCTTC. Protein sequence: CASSQEMRWLGYGYTF.

CDR3 amino acids: CSVVGDSLSYEQYF. The CDR3, as DNA: TGCAGCGTTGTAGGTGACAGCCTCTCCTACGAGCAGTACTTC. This chain joins TRBV29-1 and TRBJ2-7, with D maybe TRBD1 (5 bases). Germline V gene sequence: CDR1 SQVTM, CDR2 ANQGSEA. The CDR3 covers 14 residues. V was cut by 4 bases and J by 0 bases, with 13 bases left in between.

V usage is TRBV11-2 and J usage is TRBJ2-7; D not certain. V lost 3 bases to trimming and J lost 3 bases, with 9 bases between them. CDR3 length: 13 residues. Germline values: CDR1 SGHAT, CDR2 FQNNGV. The CDR3 loop reads CASSLQMDYEQYF. The DNA of the CDR3 is TGTGCCAGCAGCTTGCAGATGGACTACGAGCAGTACTTC.

This clonotype has more than one count but fewer than ten. This rearrangement joins TRBV9 to TRBJ2-3, with a tentative D call TRBD1 (5 bases). V was trimmed by 0 bases and J by 1 base, leaving 12 bases between them. The CDR3 loop spans 16 amino acids. Germline CDR1 is SGDLS and CDR2 is YYNGEE. Here the CDR3 reads CASSVAAGLGTDTQYF. The CDR3 DNA sequence: TGTGCCAGCAGCGTAGCTGCAGGGTTGGGCACAGATACGCAGTATTTT.

The rearrangement links TRBV12-3 or TRBV12-4 to TRBJ2-2; 13 nucleotides align to TRBD2. Unmatched junction bases numbered 11, after V lost 6 bases and J lost 7 bases. This CDR3 comprises 17 residues. The DNA for the CDR3 is TGTGCCAGCAGAACACTAGCGGGGGGGCCCGAGGTCGGGGAGCTGTTTTTT. Translation: CASRTLAGGPEVGELFF.

The V and J genes are TRBV5-1 and TRBJ1-1; D uncertain. The V end was cut by 4 bases, the J end by 1 base, with 11 bases between. Germline V gives CDR1 SGHRS, CDR2 YFSETQ. This CDR3 region has 14 residues. CDR3 in DNA: TGCGCCAGCAGCGGTCGTGGAGAGAACACTGAAGCTTTCTTT. The encoded protein is CASSGRGENTEAFF. The full variable domain, completed using reference TRBV5-1 and TRBJ1-1, is KAGVTQTPRYLIKTRGQQVTLSCSPISGHRSVSWYQQTPGQGLQFLFEYFSETQRNKGNFPGRFSGRQFSNSRSEMNVSTLELGDSALYLCASSGRGENTEAFFGQGTRLTVV.

Many counts were recorded for this clonotype. The chain carries TRBV29-1 and TRBJ2-1; 12 positions agree with TRBD2. V shed 3 bases and J 0 bases; nucleotides not matched to a gene: 12. This CDR3 spans 19 amino acids. CDR1 is SQVTM, CDR2 ANQGSEA, per germline. CDR3 sequence (DNA): TGCAGCGTTGATGGGGCATGGCTAGCGGGGGGGAGCTCCTACAATGAGCAGTTCTTC. As protein: CSVDGAWLAGGSSYNEQFF.

This clonotype has a handful of counts. The rearrangement links TRBV15 to TRBJ2-7; the D gene is possibly TRBD2 (5 bases). The germline CDR1 and CDR2 sequences are LNHNV and YYDKDF (reference sequence). The CDR3 loop spans 15 amino acids. Trimming left V 5 bases short and J 3 bases short, with 17 bases between. The CDR3 here is CATSLYLGEGYEQYF. CDR3 in DNA: TGTGCCACCAGCTTATACCTAGGAGAGGGCTACGAGCAGTACTTC.

The chain uses TRBV5-1 and TRBJ2-3, with D unresolved. The CDR3 length is 13 residues. Germline-derived CDR1 and CDR2 are SGHRS and YFSETQ. Trimming took off 6 bases at V and 6 bases at J, with 14 bases between the two ends. The DNA for the CDR3 is TGCGCCAGCACCACCCCTCTCTCGGATACGCAGTATTTT. This gives the protein CASTTPLSDTQYF.

There are a few counts of this clonotype. The V call is TRBV20-1, the J call TRBJ2-5, with TRBD2 identical over 11 bases. The CDR3 runs to 13 residues. J lost 5 bases, V lost 3 bases, and 2 bases had no gene match. The germline V gene has CDR1 DFQATT and CDR2 SNEGSKA (reference sequence). CDR3 sequence (DNA): TGCAGTGCTAGCCTAGCGGGGGGTGAGACCCAGTACTTC. This encodes CSASLAGGETQYF.

The chain couples TRBV4-1 to TRBJ2-1, with D possibly being TRBD1 or TRBD2 (5 bases each). Trimming took off 0 bases at V and 8 bases at J, with 11 bases between the two ends. CDR3 size: 14 residues. CDR1 is MGHRA, CDR2 YSYEKL, per germline. CDR3 sequence: CASSQDMGVDEQFF. As DNA, the CDR3 is TGCGCCAGCAGCCAAGATATGGGGGTGGATGAGCAGTTCTTC.